The clone carrying this TCR beta chain came up once. What it recognizes is unknown. The CDR3 extends over 16 amino acids. V shed 0 bases, J shed 2 bases, and the junction held 5 bases outside the gene matches. Germline-derived CDR1 and CDR2 are MGHRA and YSYEKL. These data originate in a study of T cell responses to AZD1222 COVID-19 vaccine. Broader study findings: White British ancestry dominated among donors, who included more females, and clonal diversity was possibly underestimated. Vaccine-associated CD4 TCRs ranged over spike, dominating at 160-218 and 743-854. Two AZD1222 doses significantly raised spike-specific TCR breadth and depth over controls. Repertoires were collected only later (after the peak T cell response had occurred).

Libraries were prepared by immunoSEQ multiplex PCR; TCRdb keeps only in-frame clonotypes and omits some of them. The table has some 190,000 clones, about 91% seen once. The sequencing here drew on peripheral blood, taken on day 0 of AZD1222 vaccination. This TCR was sampled from an adult in good health. This chain connects TRBV4-1 to TRBJ2-7, with 9 nucleotides matching TRBD2. In nucleotides, the CDR3 is TGCGCCAGCAGCCAAGATCAGGGCGGGGGGGCCTACGAGCAGTACTTC. This codes for CASSQDQGGGAYEQYF.